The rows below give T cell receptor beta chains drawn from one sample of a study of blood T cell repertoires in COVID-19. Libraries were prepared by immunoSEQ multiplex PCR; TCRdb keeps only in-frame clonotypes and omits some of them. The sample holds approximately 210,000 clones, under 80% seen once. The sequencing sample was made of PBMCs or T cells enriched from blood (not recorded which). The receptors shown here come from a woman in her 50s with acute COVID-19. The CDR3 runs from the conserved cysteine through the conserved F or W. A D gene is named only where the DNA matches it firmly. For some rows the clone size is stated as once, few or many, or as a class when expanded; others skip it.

TGTGCCAGCAGCTTAGATACCTCCAGGGGTGAGCAGTTCTTC CASSLDTSRGEQFF once TRBJ2-1 . TRBV11-1
TGTGCCAGCAGCCCCTTAGGCGGGCGCGGCTACACCTTC CASSPLGGRGYTF . TRBJ1-2 . TRBV6-5
TGTGCCAGCAGCTTAGGGATCCGGCAGGGCTATAATTCACCCCTCCACTTT CASSLGIRQGYNSPLHF . TRBJ1-6 . TRBV7-3
TGCGCCAGCAGCTCCGGAGGGACAGGGATAGAGCCCCAGCATTTT CASSSGGTGIEPQHF . TRBJ1-5 TRBD1 TRBV5-1
TGTGCCAGCAGTGAACCTCGTGGGCCCCAAGAGACCCAGTACTTC CASSEPRGPQETQYF . TRBJ2-5 . TRBV25-1
TGCGCCAGCAGCCACCCCCTGGAAAAACTGTTTTTT CASSHPLEKLFF . TRBJ1-4 . TRBV4-1
TGTGCCAGCAGCCTTGACAGGAGAAGTAATGAAAAACTGTTTTTT CASSLDRRSNEKLFF . TRBJ1-4 . TRBV2
TGCGCCAGCAGCTTGGTGATGAGGTCCTCCCGACCTAACTATGGCTACACCTTC CASSLVMRSSRPNYGYTF once TRBJ1-2 . TRBV5-1
TGTGCCAGCAATACAGGTTCAGTCCGCAGTGAGCAGTTCTTC CASNTGSVRSEQFF . TRBJ2-1 . TRBV2
TGCGCCAGCAGCGGCGGGGGACAGGGTTTTACCTATGGCTACACCTTC CASSGGGQGFTYGYTF . TRBJ1-2 TRBD1 TRBV5-1
TGCGCCAGCAGCCAAGTGACAGGCCTCCAAGAGACCCAGTACTTC CASSQVTGLQETQYF . TRBJ2-5 . TRBV4-1
TGTGCCTCCAGGCGGGGGAGCCTAGGATATGGCTACACCTTC CASRRGSLGYGYTF . TRBJ1-2 . TRBV28
TGTGCCAGCAGCTTAGTCGGGGGTATTGGCGGGGAGCTGTTTTTT CASSLVGGIGGELFF . TRBJ2-2 . TRBV11-3
TGTGCCAGCAGCTTAACATCGGGACAGGGGAATGAAAAACTGTTTTTT CASSLTSGQGNEKLFF . TRBJ1-4 TRBD1 TRBV7-2
TGCGCCAGCAGCTCACTCGACAGGGGAGACTATGGCTACACCTTC CASSSLDRGDYGYTF . TRBJ1-2 TRBD1 TRBV4-1
TGTGCCAGCAGCGCCGGACAGGGCTATGAAGCTTTCTTT CASSAGQGYEAFF . TRBJ1-1 TRBD1 TRBV7-2
TGTGCCAGCAGCCCCATAGCGGGGGCAGGCACAGATACGCAGTATTTT CASSPIAGAGTDTQYF . TRBJ2-3 TRBD2 TRBV7-3
TGTGCCAGCAGCTTGAACAGGCTAGGGAACATTCAGTACTTC CASSLNRLGNIQYF many TRBJ2-4 . TRBV7-9
TGTGCCAGCAGGTATAATGAAAAACTGTTTTTT CASRYNEKLFF . TRBJ1-4 . TRBV28
TGTGCCAGTGGTAGACTCGATGATACCGGGGAGCTGTTTTTT CASGRLDDTGELFF . TRBJ2-2 . TRBV19
TGCGCCACCCCTGGGAGCTCGAACACCGGGGAGCTGTTTTTT CATPGSSNTGELFF . TRBJ2-2 . TRBV10-2
TGTGCCAGCAGCTTAGGAAGCCCGGGACTGCAAGAGACCCAGTACTTC CASSLGSPGLQETQYF . TRBJ2-5 . TRBV7-8
TGTGCCAGCAGCGGGGATTATGGCTACACCTTC CASSGDYGYTF . TRBJ1-2 . TRBV2
TGCGCCAGCAGTGGGACAGGGGATCATACCTATCAGCCCCAGCATTTT CASSGTGDHTYQPQHF . TRBJ1-5 TRBD1 TRBV5-1
TGTGCCAGCACCGCGGGGTGGCAAGAGACCCAGTACTTC CASTAGWQETQYF . TRBJ2-5 . TRBV12-3/TRBV12-4
TGTGCCAGCACGACAGCAAGCTCCTATAATTCACCCCTCCACTTT CASTTASSYNSPLHF . TRBJ1-6 . TRBV28
TGTGCCAGCAGTTACAGGAGGACGGGACAAGAGACCCAGTACTTC CASSYRRTGQETQYF . TRBJ2-5 . TRBV6-5
TGTGCCAGTAGTATACGAGGGACAGGGGACAATGAGCAGTTCTTC CASSIRGTGDNEQFF . TRBJ2-1 TRBD1 TRBV19
TGTGCCAGCAGCCCGACGGGCCCTAAAGGGGTAACCCAGTACTTC CASSPTGPKGVTQYF . TRBJ2-5 . TRBV14
TGCGCCAGCAGTCGACGGAGAATGAGACCTTGCAATCAGCCCCAGCATTTT CASSRRRMRPCNQPQHF . TRBJ1-5 . TRBV23-1
TGTGCCAGTAGTATAGATTCGACAAAGCAGGCTTTCTTT CASSIDSTKQAFF . TRBJ1-1 . TRBV19
TGTGCCATAGGGACAGCCTCTCAGCCCCAGCATTTT CAIGTASQPQHF . TRBJ1-5 TRBD1 TRBV10-3
TGTGCCAGTAAGATGGGACAGGGGGATGGCTACACCTTC CASKMGQGDGYTF . TRBJ1-2 TRBD1 TRBV19